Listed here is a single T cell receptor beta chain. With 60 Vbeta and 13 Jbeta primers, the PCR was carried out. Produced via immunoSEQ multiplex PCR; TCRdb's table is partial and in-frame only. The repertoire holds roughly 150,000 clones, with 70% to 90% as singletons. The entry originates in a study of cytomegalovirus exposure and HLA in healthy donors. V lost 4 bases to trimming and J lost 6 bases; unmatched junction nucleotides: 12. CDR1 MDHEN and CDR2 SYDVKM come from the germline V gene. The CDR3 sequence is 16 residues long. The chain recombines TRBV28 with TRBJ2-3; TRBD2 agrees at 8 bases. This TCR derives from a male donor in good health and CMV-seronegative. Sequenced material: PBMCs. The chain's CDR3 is CASSSATSGWGDTQYF. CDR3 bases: TGTGCCAGCAGTTCTGCAACTAGCGGATGGGGGGATACGCAGTATTTT.